Detailed here is one T cell receptor beta chain. Its antigen has not been determined. No base-level quality is on record; no much larger clone is a single base apart. The source of the sample is a study of human T cells and chemical hapten exposure (dated by TCRdb to the early 2020s). Context from the whole study: For sensitization, 2% DPC in acetone was applied to an approximately 2 cm by approximately 2 cm area of upper inner arm skin. Weekly therapeutic DPC doses were additionally applied to the scalp of patients throughout the approximately 24-week study period. Patch testing was done on the upper back using Finn chambers containing 0.01% DPC, and results were scored after 6 days according to International Contact Dermatitis Research Group standards. Most of the patients in the cohort were female, and the cohort covered alopecia areata with under or over 50% scalp involvement, alopecia totalis and alopecia universalis. Libraries were combined into a pool for sequencing, and differences in TCR yield between samples came mainly from small differences in library volumes within the pool. In alopecia patients, the study followed how the peripheral blood TCR repertoire changed in vivo over primary and secondary sensitization to diphenylcyclopropenone (DPC), a hapten. Blood samples were taken from patients before sensitization (week 0) and at 2, 6 and about 24 weeks after DPC sensitization. Around 29 alopecia patients provided blood for TCR sequencing at one to four time points (pre-sensitization, 2, 6 and 24 weeks). What the work shows at the level of the full study, not this receptor alone: Compared with pre-sensitization or healthy control sets, expanded TCRs formed significantly more large CDR3 similarity clusters, which is consistent with antigen-driven responses. Because every patient had alopecia, a presumed autoimmune disease, the patients' immune response might differ from that of healthy individuals. After repeated subsampling, changes were observed in the strength of the expansion versus patch-test correlation and in the threshold at which the correlation became significant. DPC sensitization did not change how many TCRs were above 1 in 1000 frequency, and no evidence was found of alterations in global repertoire structure. Patch test score correlated positively with the number of PT1 expanded TCRs, reaching significance at thresholds 8, 16 and 32 but not at 4.

The V and J ends are trimmed by 11 bases and 4 bases, leaving 17 bases between them. Taken from cysteine to phenylalanine, the CDR3 has 13 residues. Only CDR3 DNA is held: 39 bases, read in frame from base 1. CDR1 and CDR2, looked up from the germline V gene, are MNHEY and SVGEGT. The intended sense of this specimen's time point label: pre-sensitization, week 0. Interpreted using the paper, the treatment or condition label stands for: therapeutic diphenylcyclopropenone sensitization with weekly scalp DPC. At each patch-test visit, blood was drawn before the patch test was applied. Patients were eligible if aged 18 to 70, diagnosed with alopecia and judged suitable for DPC therapy, and pregnant patients were excluded. Unfractionated whole blood was collected in Tempus Blood RNA tubes, and total RNA was extracted from that blood. Library preparation employed RACE. Sequenced on a NextSeq 500. During library preparation, unique molecular identifiers were attached to individual cDNA molecules so that TCRs could be counted quantitatively and reproducibly. For every blood RNA sample, sequencing covered both the TCR alpha and TCR beta chains. The study's processing was this. The median number of TCRs per sample was approximately 98,000, ranging from about 20,000 to 750,000. V, J and CDR3 annotation of the TCR reads was performed with the Decombinator software suite. For the PS versus PT1 abundance plots, all samples were subsampled to the same number of TCRs (28,000). Expanded TCRs were defined as absent before sensitization and observed at least eight times at the 2-week time point. The public sequencing data were trimmed at Q25 with fastp and processed into clonotypes with MiXCR by TCRdb, which kept only in-frame beta chains. Identical CDR3 proteins give one entry, which carries the most common genes and DNA. The V and J calls were determined by TCRdb, not by the authors. The sample table records some 330,000 distinct CDR3 sequences; around 5.5% of these occur just once. The ten largest clones take up under 9.5% of the sample.

The source material was whole blood, sampled in connection with sensitization to the hapten diphenylcyclopropenone (DPC). The receptor chain draws on TRBV6-2 or TRBV6-3 and TRBJ1-1; TRBD1 might be the D gene, on 5 matching bases. This receptor was obtained from a woman aged 18-30 years with alopecia areata. Some clones in this sample may be carry-over from other donors' samples. The CDR3 in this case is CAAQRDVGTEAFF. The DNA sequence is given as TGTGCCGCGCAGAGGGACGTCGGCACTGAAGCTTTCTTT.